This entry concerns a single T cell receptor (beta chain). The table came from immunoSEQ multiplex PCR; TCRdb's copy has only in-frame clones and leaves some out. The sample lists about 100,000 clones; 86% were seen once. The length of the CDR3 is 17 residues. Trimming cost V 2 bases and J 3 bases; bases outside gene matches: 9. Germline V lookup: CDR1 LNHDA, CDR2 SQIVND (reference sequence). This sample is drawn from a study of blood T cell repertoires in COVID-19. For the study at large: COVID-19 samples, acute and convalescent, were from the United States, Italy and Spain.

The clonotype was recovered from a woman in her fifties or sixties in a cohort sampled during active or convalescent COVID-19. The source material was peripheral blood. The V call is TRBV19, the J call TRBJ1-5, with TRBD1 matching over 8 bases. CDR3 sequence: CASSIKSRGRNNQPQHF. CDR3 nucleotides: TGTGCCAGTAGTATAAAAAGCAGGGGGCGAAACAATCAGCCCCAGCATTTT. The entire variable domain, with the rest obtained from reference TRBV19 and TRBJ1-5, is as follows: DGGITQSPKYLFRKEGQNVTLSCEQNLNHDAMYWYRQDPGQGLRLIYYSQIVNDFQKGDIAEGYSVSREKKESFPLTVTSAQKNPTAFYLCASSIKSRGRNNQPQHFGDGTRLSIL.